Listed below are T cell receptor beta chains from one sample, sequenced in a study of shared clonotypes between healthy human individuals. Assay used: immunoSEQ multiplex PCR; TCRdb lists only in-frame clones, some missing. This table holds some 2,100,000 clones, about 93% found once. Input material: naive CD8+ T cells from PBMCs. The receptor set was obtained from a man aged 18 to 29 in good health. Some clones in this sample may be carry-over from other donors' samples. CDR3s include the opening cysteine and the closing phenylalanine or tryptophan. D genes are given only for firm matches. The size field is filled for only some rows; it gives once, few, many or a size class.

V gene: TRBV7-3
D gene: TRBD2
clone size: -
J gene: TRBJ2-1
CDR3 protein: CASSSLGTSGSIEQFF
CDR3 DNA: TGTGCCAGCAGCTCGCTAGGGACTAGCGGGAGTATTGAGCAGTTCTTC

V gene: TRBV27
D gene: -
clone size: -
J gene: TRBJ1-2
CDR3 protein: CASSPGDGYTF
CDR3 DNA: TGTGCCAGCAGCCCAGGGGACGGCTACACCTTC

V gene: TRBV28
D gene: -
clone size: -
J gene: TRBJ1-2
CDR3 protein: CASSLKGLNYGYTF
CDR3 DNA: TGTGCCAGCAGTTTAAAGGGCCTTAACTATGGCTACACCTTC

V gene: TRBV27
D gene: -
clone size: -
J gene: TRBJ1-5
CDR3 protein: CASGRLPASPQHF
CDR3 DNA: TGTGCCAGCGGGCGTCTCCCCGCATCGCCCCAGCATTTT

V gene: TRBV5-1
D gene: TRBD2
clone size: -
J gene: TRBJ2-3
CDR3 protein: CASSLEGLESPDTQYF
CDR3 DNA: TGCGCCAGCAGCTTGGAGGGACTAGAGTCCCCAGATACGCAGTATTTT

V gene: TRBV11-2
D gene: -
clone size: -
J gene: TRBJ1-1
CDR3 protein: CASSQAIQVTFF
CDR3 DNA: TGTGCCAGCAGCCAGGCGATACAGGTAACTTTCTTT

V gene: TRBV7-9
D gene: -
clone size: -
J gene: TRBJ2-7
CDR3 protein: CASSLASSYEQYF
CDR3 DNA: TGTGCCAGCAGCTTAGCTTCCTCCTACGAGCAGTACTTC

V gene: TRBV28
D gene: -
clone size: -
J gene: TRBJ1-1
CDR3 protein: CASSLSGGGTEAFF
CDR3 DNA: TGTGCCAGCAGTTTATCTGGGGGCGGCACTGAAGCTTTCTTT

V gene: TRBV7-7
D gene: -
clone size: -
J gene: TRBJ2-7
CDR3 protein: CASSLNEGSREQYF
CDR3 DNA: TGTGCCAGCAGCTTGAACGAGGGCTCCCGCGAGCAGTACTTC

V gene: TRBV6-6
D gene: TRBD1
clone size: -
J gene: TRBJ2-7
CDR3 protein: CASSQQGATTYEQYF
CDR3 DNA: TGTGCCAGCAGCCAGCAGGGGGCTACCACCTACGAGCAGTACTTC

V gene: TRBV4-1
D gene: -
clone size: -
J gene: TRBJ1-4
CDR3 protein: CASSPGGSHEKLFF
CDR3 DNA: TGCGCCAGCAGCCCCGGCGGCAGTCATGAAAAACTGTTTTTT

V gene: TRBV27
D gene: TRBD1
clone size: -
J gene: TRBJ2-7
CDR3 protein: CASGGQGDFYEQYF
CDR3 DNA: TGTGCCAGCGGGGGACAGGGAGATTTCTACGAGCAGTACTTC

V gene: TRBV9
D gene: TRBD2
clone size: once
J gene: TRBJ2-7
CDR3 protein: CASSVGGLAHYEQYF
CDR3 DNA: TGTGCCAGCAGCGTGGGAGGGTTGGCCCACTACGAGCAGTACTTC

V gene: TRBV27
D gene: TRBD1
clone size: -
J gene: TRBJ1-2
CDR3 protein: CASRITRTGGIYGYTF
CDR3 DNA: TGTGCCAGCAGAATCACCCGGACAGGGGGTATCTATGGCTACACCTTC

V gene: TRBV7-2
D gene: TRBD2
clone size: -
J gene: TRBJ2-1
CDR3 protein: CASSRPLAGATDEQFF
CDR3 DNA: TGTGCCAGCAGCCGGCCTCTAGCGGGAGCGACGGATGAGCAGTTCTTC

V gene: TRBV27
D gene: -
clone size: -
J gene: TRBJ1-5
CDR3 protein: CASSLNGAFNQPQHF
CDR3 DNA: TGTGCCAGCAGTTTAAACGGAGCCTTCAATCAGCCCCAGCATTTT

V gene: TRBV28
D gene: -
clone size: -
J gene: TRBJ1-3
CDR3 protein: CASDSGNTIYF
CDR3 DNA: TGTGCCAGCGACTCTGGAAACACCATATATTTT

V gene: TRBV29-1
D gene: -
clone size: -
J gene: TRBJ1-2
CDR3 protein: CSADGVGSRRGYTF
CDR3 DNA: TGCAGCGCCGATGGGGTGGGTTCGCGGCGGGGCTACACCTTC

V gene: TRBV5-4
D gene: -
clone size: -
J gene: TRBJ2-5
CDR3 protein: CASSLLETQYF
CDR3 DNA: TGTGCCAGCAGCTTGCTGGAGACCCAGTACTTC

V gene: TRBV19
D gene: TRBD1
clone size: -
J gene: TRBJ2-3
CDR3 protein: CASSHIPGQASDTQYF
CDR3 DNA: TGTGCCAGTAGCCACATACCGGGACAGGCATCAGATACGCAGTATTTT

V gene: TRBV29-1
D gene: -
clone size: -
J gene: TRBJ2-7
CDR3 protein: CSVVGVKYEQYF
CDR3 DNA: TGCAGCGTGGTGGGAGTCAAGTACGAGCAGTACTTC

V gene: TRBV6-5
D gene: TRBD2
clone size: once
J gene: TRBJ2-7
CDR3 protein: CASSSRGSGRAYEQYF
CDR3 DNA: TGTGCCAGCAGTTCCCGGGGTAGCGGGAGGGCGTACGAGCAGTACTTC